This is a list of T cell receptor beta chains from one sample in a study of early T cells in non-severe SARS-CoV-2 infection. A single record per CDR3 protein comes from TCRdb applying MiXCR to the 5' RACE reads. This sample has about 30,000 distinct CDR3 sequences, with under 6.5% found just once. The sequenced sample was whole blood. Receptors were obtained from an adult who was a healthcare worker with PCR-confirmed SARS-CoV-2 infection or an uninfected control (not recorded which). Each CDR3 is given with its conserved first and last residue. Each record gives: V gene, CDR3 length, J gene, D gene, clone size, CDR3 DNA, CDR3 protein. The D gene is left open where the match is weak. The size field is filled for only some rows; it gives once, few, many or a size class.

TRBV7-6	14	TRBJ1-1	TRBD1	-	TGTGCCAGCAGCTTACGGCAGGGGGGTACTGAAGCTTTCTTT	CASSLRQGGTEAFF
TRBV20-1	15	TRBJ2-1	TRBD1	many	TGCTCAGCGCTCGGGGACAGGGGGATTGACAATGAGCAGTTCTTC	CSALGDRGIDNEQFF
TRBV7-9	15	TRBJ1-3	-	many	TGTGCCAGCAGCTTGGACAGAAGCTCTGGAAACACCATATATTTT	CASSLDRSSGNTIYF
TRBV7-3	15	TRBJ2-3	-	medium-sized	TGTGCCAGCAGCTTAAGGGTAGGAGGCACAGATACGCAGTATTTT	CASSLRVGGTDTQYF
TRBV9	15	TRBJ2-1	-	few	TGTGCCAGCAGCGTAGCTTGGAGCTCCTACAATGAGCAGTTCTTC	CASSVAWSSYNEQFF
TRBV11-2	14	TRBJ2-7	-	once	TGTGCCAGCAGCCCCGACAGGAACCGATACGAGCAGTACTTC	CASSPDRNRYEQYF
TRBV11-2	15	TRBJ2-3	TRBD1	many	TGTGCCAGCAGCTCCTCTCAGGGGGCGAAAGATACGCAGTATTTT	CASSSSQGAKDTQYF
TRBV5-6	14	TRBJ1-5	-	many	TGTGCCAGCAGCTTGTTTACCTCCAATCAGCCCCAGCATTTT	CASSLFTSNQPQHF
TRBV29-1	14	TRBJ2-3	TRBD1	few	TGCAGCGTGACCGGGACAGGGACCACAGATACGCAGTATTTT	CSVTGTGTTDTQYF
TRBV10-3	15	TRBJ2-3	TRBD2	few	TGTGCCATCACCACGGGACTAGCGGGGGGAGATACGCAGTATTTT	CAITTGLAGGDTQYF
TRBV7-9	14	TRBJ2-3	-	many	TGTGCCAGCAGCCCCCGGCTAGCGAAGGATACGCAGTATTTT	CASSPRLAKDTQYF
TRBV4-3	13	TRBJ1-5	-	many	TGCGCCAGCAGCCAAGAGACCTGGCAGCCCCAGCATTTT	CASSQETWQPQHF
TRBV6-1	14	TRBJ2-7	-	many	TGTGCCAGCAGACCAAGGACGGACCACTACGAGCAGTACTTC	CASRPRTDHYEQYF
TRBV4-2	13	TRBJ1-1	-	-	TGTGCCAGCAGCCGACCGGAGAACACTGAAGCTTTCTTT	CASSRPENTEAFF
TRBV27	14	TRBJ2-5	-	medium-sized	TGTGCCAGCAGTACCCTCGTGGGGAGAGAGACCCAGTACTTC	CASSTLVGRETQYF
TRBV3-1	16	TRBJ1-1	-	many	TGTGCCAGCAGCCTTACCGGCGGGACACCGAACACTGAAGCTTTCTTT	CASSLTGGTPNTEAFF
TRBV6-5	16	TRBJ1-2	TRBD1	many	TGTGCCAGCAGCTGGACAGGGGGCTTTACCAACTATGGCTACACCTTC	CASSWTGGFTNYGYTF
TRBV30	15	TRBJ1-1	-	many	TGTGCCTGGAGTGTATCTGGGACCTCGAACACTGAAGCTTTCTTT	CAWSVSGTSNTEAFF
TRBV6-1	14	TRBJ2-1	TRBD1	many	TGTGCCAGCAGCACCGGGACAGTCTCAGGTGAGCAGTTCTTC	CASSTGTVSGEQFF
TRBV27	15	TRBJ2-5	-	many	TGTGCCAGCAGTTTATCGTACGGGGGCCAAGAGACCCAGTACTTC	CASSLSYGGQETQYF
TRBV3-1	13	TRBJ2-2	TRBD2	many	TGTGCCAGCAGCCATAGCGGGGCCGGGGAGCTGTTTTTT	CASSHSGAGELFF
TRBV4-2	15	TRBJ2-5	TRBD1	-	TGTGCCAGCAGCCAAGTCGAGGACAGGGCAGAGACCCAGTACTTC	CASSQVEDRAETQYF
TRBV5-5	14	TRBJ2-7	-	many	TGTGCCAGCAGCTTTTCCGACAGATCCTACGAGCAGTACTTC	CASSFSDRSYEQYF
TRBV12-3/TRBV12-4	16	TRBJ2-7	TRBD1	few	TGTGCCAGCAGTTTACCTCCCGGGACAGGGTCCTACGAGCAGTACTTC	CASSLPPGTGSYEQYF
TRBV6-5	14	TRBJ2-1	-	many	TGTGCCAGCAGTTACCGGGGGCTATACAATGAGCAGTTCTTC	CASSYRGLYNEQFF
TRBV30	13	TRBJ2-7	TRBD2	few	TGTGCCTGGAGTCGGGGGACTACCTACGAGCAGTACTTC	CAWSRGTTYEQYF
TRBV5-4	14	TRBJ2-3	-	-	TGTGCCAGCAGCTTGGCCGGGAGCACAGATACGCAGTATTTT	CASSLAGSTDTQYF
TRBV7-9	17	TRBJ2-3	TRBD2	many	TGTGCCAGCAGCGAAACCGGTGGGCTAGCGGGGGGCTATACGCAGTATTTT	CASSETGGLAGGYTQYF
TRBV6-1	14	TRBJ2-5	-	-	TGTGCCAGCAGTGAAGCAGGCCTGAAAGAGACCCAGTACTTC	CASSEAGLKETQYF
TRBV23-1	14	TRBJ2-7	-	-	TGCGCCAGCAGTTGCAGGGTCTATAGCCACGAGCAGTACTTC	CASSCRVYSHEQYF
TRBV6-5	14	TRBJ2-2	-	many	TGTGCCAGCAGTCCCGGGGGAATGACCGGGGAGCTGTTTTTT	CASSPGGMTGELFF
TRBV5-1	16	TRBJ2-2	TRBD2	many	TGCGCCAGCAGCTTGAGAAGCGGGGGGATAACCGGGGAGCTGTTTTTT	CASSLRSGGITGELFF
TRBV5-4	14	TRBJ1-4	TRBD1	many	TGTGCCAGCAGCCAACAGGGGGTACGTGAAAAACTGTTTTTT	CASSQQGVREKLFF
TRBV6-5	11	TRBJ2-5	-	many	TGTGCCAGCAGTTACCTCAGGACCCAGTACTTC	CASSYLRTQYF
TRBV4-3	15	TRBJ2-3	TRBD1	-	TGCGCCAGCAGCCCGGACAGGGGAGCCACAGATACGCAGTATTTT	CASSPDRGATDTQYF
TRBV11-2	17	TRBJ2-7	-	-	TGTGCCAGCAGCACTCAAGCTGGGCAGGTAAACTCCTACGAGCAGTACTTC	CASSTQAGQVNSYEQYF
TRBV14	14	TRBJ2-1	-	many	TGTGCCAGCAGCCAGGGCGTGGTCTACAATGAGCAGTTCTTC	CASSQGVVYNEQFF